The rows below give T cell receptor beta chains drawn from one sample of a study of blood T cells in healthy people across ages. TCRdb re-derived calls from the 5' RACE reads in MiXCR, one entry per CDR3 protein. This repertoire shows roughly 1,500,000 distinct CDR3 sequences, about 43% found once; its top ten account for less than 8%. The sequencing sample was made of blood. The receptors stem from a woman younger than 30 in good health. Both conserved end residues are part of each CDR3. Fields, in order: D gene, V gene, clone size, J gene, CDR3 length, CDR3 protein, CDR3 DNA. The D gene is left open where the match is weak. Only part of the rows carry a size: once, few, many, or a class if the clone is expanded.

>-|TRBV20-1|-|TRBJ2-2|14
CSARDWRITGELFF
TGCAGTGCTAGGGACTGGCGGATCACCGGGGAGCTGTTTTTT
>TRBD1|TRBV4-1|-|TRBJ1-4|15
CASSQEARGNEKLFF
TGCGCCAGCAGCCAAGAGGCCAGGGGGAATGAAAAACTGTTTTTT
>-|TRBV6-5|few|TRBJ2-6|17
CASSYSGRGNGANVLTF
TGTGCCAGCAGTTACTCTGGTAGGGGTAACGGGGCCAACGTCCTGACTTTC
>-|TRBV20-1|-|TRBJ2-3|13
CSARTLSTDTQYF
TGCAGTGCTAGGACTCTTAGCACAGATACGCAGTATTTT
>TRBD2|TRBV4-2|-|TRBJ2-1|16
CASSQDPSGVYNEQFF
TGTGCCAGCAGCCAAGATCCTAGCGGGGTTTACAATGAGCAGTTCTTC
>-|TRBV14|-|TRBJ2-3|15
CASRAEGRITDTQYF
TGTGCCAGCAGGGCAGAGGGTCGGATCACAGATACGCAGTATTTT
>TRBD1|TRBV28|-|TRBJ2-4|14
CASKGQGLRDIQYF
TGTGCCAGCAAGGGACAGGGGCTTCGGGACATTCAGTACTTC
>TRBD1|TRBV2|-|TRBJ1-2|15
CASSEVDRVTYGYTF
TGTGCCAGCAGTGAAGTTGACAGGGTAACTTATGGCTACACCTTC
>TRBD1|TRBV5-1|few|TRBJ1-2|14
CASSSETGTYGYTF
TGCGCCAGCAGCTCCGAGACAGGGACATATGGCTACACCTTC
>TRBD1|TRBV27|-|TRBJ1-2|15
CASSPGTGGDYGYTF
TGTGCCAGCAGTCCCGGGACAGGGGGTGACTATGGCTACACCTTC
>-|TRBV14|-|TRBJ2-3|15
CASSQGLYSGDTQYF
TGTGCCAGCAGCCAAGGCTTGTACAGCGGGGATACGCAGTATTTT
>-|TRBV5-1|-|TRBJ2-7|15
CASSLVSGGTYEQYF
TGTGCCAGCAGCTTAGTATCCGGGGGCACGTACGAGCAGTACTTC
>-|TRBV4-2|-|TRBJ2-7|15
CASSPGARADYEQYF
TGTGCCAGCAGCCCCGGCGCCAGGGCAGATTACGAGCAGTACTTC
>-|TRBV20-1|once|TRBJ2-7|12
CSARLEFYEQYF
TGCAGTGCCCGGTTAGAGTTCTACGAGCAGTACTTC
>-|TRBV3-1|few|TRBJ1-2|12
CASSHGKVGYTF
TGTGCCAGCAGCCATGGTAAAGTCGGCTACACCTTC
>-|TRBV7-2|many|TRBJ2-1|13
CASSSPGRNEQFF
TGTGCCAGCAGCTCGCCCGGGCGAAATGAGCAGTTCTTC